This TCR beta chain comes out of a study of Graves' ophthalmopathy and Graves' hyperthyroidism. Study summary: The blood sample was drawn at first diagnosis and before any treatment.

There are 14 residues in the CDR3. CDR1 and CDR2 from the germline V gene are SGHTA and FQGTGA. V shed 5 bases and J 8 bases; nucleotides not matched to a gene: 8. For repertoire sequencing, the TCR beta CDR3 regions were amplified from RNA transcripts. In the first round, RT-PCR was carried out with HTBI primers, and a multiplex PCR formed the second round. TCRdb independently ran MiXCR on the multiplex PCR reads; one entry per CDR3 protein. Altogether hundreds of thousands of distinct CDR3 sequences are present, roughly 39% being singletons, with the ten largest covering 3% to 3.5%. This clonotype came up many times.

Material for sequencing was peripheral blood. The chain links TRBV7-3 to TRBJ2-2, with 7 positions matching TRBD1. This TCR derives from an adult man with Graves' ophthalmopathy. This CDR3 reads CASSLGQMLGELFF. As DNA, the CDR3 is TGTGCCAGCAGCCTGGGACAGATGCTAGGGGAGCTGTTTTTT.